Following are 10 T cell receptor beta chains from one sample sequenced in a study of blood T cell repertoires in COVID-19. The repertoire was sequenced with immunoSEQ multiplex PCR; TCRdb's copy has only in-frame clones and lacks some. The sample includes 350,000 to 400,000 clones, 80% to 90% of them seen just once. Sequencing was performed on PBMCs or T cells enriched from blood (not recorded which). The receptor set was obtained from a man aged 35-49 years in a cohort exposed to, infected with or recovered from COVID-19 (not recorded which).

This chain uses TRBV28 with TRBJ1-5; 7 nucleotides line up with TRBD1. The V gene's germline CDR1 is MDHEN and CDR2 SYDVKM. V lost 11 bases to trimming and J lost 1 base; unmatched junction nucleotides: 5. There are 13 residues in the CDR3. This CDR3 is CALGQKSNQPQHF. In DNA form, the CDR3 reads TGTGCCTTGGGACAGAAAAGCAATCAGCCCCAGCATTTT.

The J gene is TRBJ1-1, the V gene TRBV2, with 10 bases fitting TRBD1. The CDR3 length is 13 residues. Germline V lookup: CDR1 SNHLY, CDR2 FYNNEI. The junction had 6 bases not matched to a gene; V was cut back by 8 bases and J by 6 bases. In DNA, the CDR3 is TGTGCCAGCGTAAGGGACAGGGGTTCTGAAGCTTTCTTT. This sequence encodes CASVRDRGSEAFF. The whole variable domain, filled in from reference TRBV2 and TRBJ1-1, reads EPEVTQTPSHQVTQMGQEVILRCVPISNHLYFYWYRQILGQKVEFLVSFYNNEISEKSEIFDDQFSVERPDGSNFTLKIRSTKLEDSAMYFCASVRDRGSEAFFGQGTRLTVV.

This sequence joins TRBV27 and TRBJ2-5; no firm D call. The germline V gene has CDR1 MNHEY and CDR2 SMNVEV (reference sequence). Trimming pared 0 bases from V and 1 base from J, leaving 12 bases between. This CDR3 comprises 16 residues. The CDR3 sequence is CASSLSPDRVQETQYF. The CDR3 region has the DNA TGTGCCAGCAGTTTATCGCCGGATCGGGTCCAAGAGACCCAGTACTTC.

This clone was seen just once. The genes are TRBV5-1 and TRBJ1-1; tentative D call: TRBD1 (6 bases). The CDR3 has 16 residues. The germline V gene encodes CDR1 SGHRS and CDR2 YFSETQ. V shed 5 bases and J shed 0 bases, with 17 bases lying between them. The chain's CDR3 is CASRRDTGNMNTEAFF. The CDR3 bases are TGCGCCAGCAGAAGGGACACTGGGAACATGAACACTGAAGCTTTCTTT.

This rearrangement joins TRBV7-9 to TRBJ1-6, with unresolved D. The germline CDR1 and CDR2 sequences are SEHNR and FQNEAQ (reference sequence). V lost 1 base and J 10 bases, leaving 14 bases between the germline ends. This CDR3 has 15 amino acids. The CDR3 DNA reads as TGTGCCAGCAGCTTAGGGGCCAGTCTTGGGTCACCCCTCCACTTT. Protein sequence: CASSLGASLGSPLHF.

The chain carries TRBV5-1 and TRBJ2-1; D remains ambiguous. The CDR3 extends over 17 amino acids. In germline, CDR1 is SGHRS, CDR2 YFSETQ. V lost 2 bases and J lost 0, with 15 bases in between. This CDR3 is CASSFIQSGSSYNEQFF. CDR3 nucleotides: TGCGCCAGCAGCTTTATACAGTCTGGTAGCTCCTACAATGAGCAGTTCTTC.

This sequence joins TRBV27 and TRBJ2-7; 9 nucleotides align to TRBD1. The germline V gene has CDR1 MNHEY and CDR2 SMNVEV (reference sequence). The CDR3 runs 15 residues. The junction had 11 bases not matched to a gene; V was cut back by 6 bases and J by 5 bases. CDR3 bases: TGTGCCAGCAGGTTCCTCGGGACAGGGCGCGACGAGCAGTACTTC. Encoded protein: CASRFLGTGRDEQYF.

The V call is TRBV3-1 (or the pseudogene TRBV3-2), the J call TRBJ1-4; 7 nucleotides agree with TRBD1. J lost 10 bases, V lost 2 bases, and 10 bases had no gene match. Germline V gene lookup returns CDR1 LGHDT and CDR2 YNNKEL (reference sequence). The CDR3 totals 15 residues. The CDR3 DNA reads as TGTGCCAGCAGCCAACAGACAGGGTTAATTGTAAAACTGTTTTTT. It translates to CASSQQTGLIVKLFF.

The table lists this clone with a count of one. The genes are TRBV5-1 and TRBJ2-1; 9 nucleotides line up with TRBD2. Germline V gives CDR1 SGHRS, CDR2 YFSETQ. The V gene end was trimmed by 4 bases and the J gene end by 0 bases; junction bases not matched to a gene: 5. The CDR3 spans 16 residues. The CDR3: CASSPLAGSSYNEQFF. In DNA, the CDR3 is TGCGCCAGCAGCCCCCTAGCGGGAAGCTCCTACAATGAGCAGTTCTTC.

The CDR3, as DNA: TGCGCCAGCAGCAAGGACAGTACTGGAAACACCATATATTTT. Translation gives CASSKDSTGNTIYF. The chain combines TRBV5-1 with TRBJ1-3; D might be TRBD1 (6 bases). The germline CDR1 and CDR2 sequences are SGHRS and YFSETQ. CDR3 length: 14 amino acids. V gave up 4 bases and J gave up 2 bases, with 10 bases separating them.